The text below deals with one T cell receptor (beta chain). The antigen is unknown. These data belong to a study of Ad26.COV2.S vaccination and SARS-CoV-2 variants. The overall study: Of the COV1001 trial arms, the Ad26.COV2.S arm included the donor.

Sample treatment: some 19 received Ad26.COV2.S at low or high dose, single or two shots; about five received placebo; per-sample allocation not given. Samples came from day 63 after the first vaccine or placebo injection. An adult donor aged 18-55 years was enrolled in Boston. Its platform was an Ad26 vector, and its expressed antigen was Wuhan-strain SARS-CoV-2 spike. Study results and caveats: Similar non-spike TCR breadth was observed in recipients of vaccine and of placebo.

Method: immunoSEQ multiplex PCR; TCRdb's copy keeps in-frame clones and lacks some. The data show hundreds of thousands of clones, 70% to 90% seen once. The material sequenced was peripheral blood, taken in a trial of Ad26.COV2.S vaccine versus placebo. The clonotype comes from a person aged 18-60 years who received the Ad26.COV2.S COVID-19 vaccine or a placebo.

CDR3 in DNA: TGTGCCAGCAGTTTCACACGGACGGATTTCTCCTACGAGCAGTACTTC. It codes for CASSFTRTDFSYEQYF. The chain is built from TRBV6-2 or TRBV6-3 and TRBJ2-7; D not resolved. Trimming removed 4 bases from V and 0 bases from J, with 16 bases in between. The CDR3 sequence is 16 residues long. CDR1 is MNHEY, CDR2 SVGEGT, per germline.